The 19 T cell receptor beta chains below were found in one sample sequenced in a study of cytotoxic CD8 clonotypes in ibrutinib-treated CLL. TCRdb keeps only in-frame clones here, not all; method: immunoSEQ multiplex PCR. The sample has 330,000 or so clones, under 70% seen once. Sequencing was performed on PBMCs, taken after 36 months of ibrutinib treatment. Every receptor here comes from a human donor with chronic lymphocytic leukemia.

V usage is TRBV13 and J usage is TRBJ2-3; TRBD2 agrees at 12 bases. V was pared by 3 bases and J by 3 bases, with 1 base of the junction left unmatched. Per the germline V gene, CDR1 is PRHDT and CDR2 is FYEKMQ (reference sequence). The CDR3 spans 15 residues. In nucleotides, the CDR3 is TGTGCCAGCAGCTTTGGGACTAGCGGGACAGATACGCAGTATTTT. This codes for CASSFGTSGTDTQYF.

The chain employs TRBV18 and TRBJ2-2, with TRBD2 matching over 13 bases. V was clipped by 3 bases and J by 7 bases; unmatched bases: 5. This CDR3 is 16 amino acids long. Germline-derived CDR1 and CDR2 are KGHSH and LQKENI. CDR3 sequence (DNA): TGTGCCAGCTCACCTGGGACTAGCGGGACAATCGGGGAGCTGTTTTTT. Protein product: CASSPGTSGTIGELFF.

About this clone: One end of the junction does not line up with germline, which may come from a read error. The gene calls are TRBV10-1 and TRBJ1-4, with TRBD1 matching 8 bases. Per germline, CDR1 WNHNN and CDR2 SYGVQD (reference sequence). The CDR3 has 11 residues. The CDR3 loop reads CASSVWTGWGF. CDR3 nucleotides: TGCGCCAGCAGTGTTTGGACAGGGTGGGGATTT.

The V gene is TRBV27, the J gene TRBJ2-1; D remains ambiguous. V lost 5 bases to trimming and J lost 5 bases, with 10 bases between them. The CDR3 is made up of 13 amino acids. The germline V gene has CDR1 MNHEY and CDR2 SMNVEV (reference sequence). CDR3 region: CASSAYPDNEQFF. The CDR3 DNA sequence: TGTGCCAGCAGTGCCTACCCCGACAATGAGCAGTTCTTC.

The J gene is TRBJ1-6, the V gene TRBV30; D perhaps matches TRBD1 (5 bases). Germline V lookup: CDR1 GTSNPN, CDR2 SVGIG (reference sequence). This CDR3 region has 14 residues. Trimming stripped 3 bases from V and 1 base from J, with 7 bases between. Here the CDR3 DNA reads TGTGCCTGGAGGTGGGGGTCCTATAATTCACCCCTCCACTTT. The encoded protein is CAWRWGSYNSPLHF. Based on the CDR3 plus reference TRBV30 and TRBJ1-6, the full variable domain is SQTIHQWPATLVQPVGSPLSLECTVEGTSNPNLYWYRQAAGRGLQLLFYSVGIGQISSEVPQNLSASRPQDRQFILSSKKLLLSDSGFYLCAWRWGSYNSPLHFGNGTRLTVT.

The genes are TRBV7-2 and TRBJ2-5, with 11 positions matching TRBD1. The CDR3 loop spans 16 amino acids. Per germline, CDR1 SGHTA and CDR2 FQGNSA. The junction had 6 bases not matched to a gene; V was cut back by 5 bases and J by 1 base. In DNA, the CDR3 is TGTGCCAGCAGCCTTTGGGGGACAGGGGGCCAAGAGACCCAGTACTTC. Encoded protein: CASSLWGTGGQETQYF.

The chain combines TRBV28 with TRBJ2-3; D is perhaps TRBD1 (6 bases). This CDR3 has 12 residues. In germline, CDR1 is MDHEN, CDR2 SYDVKM. V was pared by 7 bases and J by 6 bases, with 11 bases between. In DNA form, the CDR3 reads TGTGCCAGCATTAAACAGGGCGATACGCAGTATTTT. Its translation is CASIKQGDTQYF.

The V gene is TRBV9, the J gene TRBJ2-3; 8 bases line up with TRBD2. The CDR3 sequence is 15 residues long. V lost 0 bases and J lost 10; bases outside the gene matches: 10. Germline V gene data show CDR1 as SGDLS and CDR2 as YYNGEE. CDR3 nucleotide sequence: TGTGCCAGCAGCGTAGGTTTAGCGGGAACCGGAGCGCAGTATTTT. It is translated as CASSVGLAGTGAQYF.

The chain carries TRBV29-1 and TRBJ2-2, with 11 bases fitting TRBD1. The J segment lost 3 bases and the V segment lost 1 base, leaving 4 bases of the junction unmatched. The CDR3 totals 16 residues. Germline CDR1 reads SQVTM; CDR2 reads ANQGSEA. As DNA, the CDR3 is TGCAGCGTTGAAGGGACAGGGGGCTACGACACCGGGGAGCTGTTTTTT. It translates to CSVEGTGGYDTGELFF.

This clone was detected only a few times. The chain couples TRBV7-9 to TRBJ2-5; D is undetermined. The CDR3 loop spans 14 amino acids. Germline CDR1 reads SEHNR; CDR2 reads FQNEAQ (reference sequence). V lost 7 bases to trimming and J lost 5 bases, with 17 bases between them. The CDR3 sequence is CASKGSPGHETQYF. The CDR3 nucleotides are TGTGCCAGCAAAGGGTCTCCCGGTCATGAGACCCAGTACTTC.

The chain carries TRBV27 and TRBJ2-5; the D gene could be TRBD1 or TRBD2 (6 bases each). Germline assignment: CDR1 MNHEY and CDR2 SMNVEV (reference sequence). The CDR3 covers 15 residues. The V gene lost 6 bases and the J gene lost 1 base, with 15 bases spanning the gap. The CDR3 loop reads CASRGLGTLQETQYF. The CDR3 bases are TGTGCCAGCAGGGGACTCGGGACACTCCAAGAGACCCAGTACTTC.

The gene calls are TRBV29-1 and TRBJ2-7; D not resolved. V lost 4 bases, J lost 0 bases, and 13 bases lay in between. Germline loops: CDR1 SQVTM, CDR2 ANQGSEA. CDR3 size: 14 residues. The CDR3 sequence is CSVATGMSSYEQYF. DNA of the CDR3: TGCAGCGTTGCTACTGGGATGAGCTCCTACGAGCAGTACTTC.

The V call is TRBV29-1, the J call TRBJ2-1; 8 nucleotides agree with TRBD2. This CDR3 is built from 15 residues. The germline V gene has CDR1 SQVTM and CDR2 ANQGSEA. The J segment lost 7 bases and the V segment lost 6 bases, leaving 14 bases of the junction unmatched. The CDR3 DNA follows: TGCAGCGTGCTCCCTACTCGTGCGGGAGGTAATGAGCAGTTCTTC. Protein product: CSVLPTRAGGNEQFF.

A few counts support this clone. This chain connects TRBV4-1 to TRBJ1-2; TRBD1 might be the D (5 bases). V was clipped by 4 bases and J by 4 bases, with 13 bases between them. This CDR3 region has 14 residues. Germline V gene data show CDR1 as MGHRA and CDR2 as YSYEKL. For the CDR3, the DNA is TGCGCCAGCAGCCTTGGGCAGGGCCCCTATGGCTACACCTTC. Protein product: CASSLGQGPYGYTF.

The chain employs TRBV15 and TRBJ2-3; 11 positions agree with TRBD1. Germline V gene lookup returns CDR1 LNHNV and CDR2 YYDKDF (reference sequence). J was trimmed by 5 bases and V by 3 bases; bases with no gene match: 10. The length of the CDR3 is 17 residues. The CDR3 is CATSRGTGTGGIDTQYF. DNA for the CDR3: TGTGCCACCAGCAGGGGAACCGGGACAGGGGGTATAGATACGCAGTATTTT.

The chain employs TRBV10-1 and TRBJ2-1; TRBD2 is a possible D gene (5 bases). V lost 3 bases, J lost 3 bases, and 6 bases lay in between. This CDR3 is 13 amino acids long. The germline CDR1 and CDR2 sequences are WNHNN and SYGVQD (reference sequence). This CDR3 is CASSDGDYNEQFF. As DNA, the CDR3 is TGCGCCAGCAGTGACGGGGACTACAATGAGCAGTTCTTC.

The chain couples TRBV4-2 to TRBJ2-5; no reliable D call. Germline CDR1 LGHNA, CDR2 YNFKEQ. CDR3 length: 13 amino acids. V gave up 4 bases and J gave up 5 bases, with 11 bases separating them. The CDR3 DNA follows: TGTGCCAGCAGCCCAGATCGCCCGGAGACCCAGTACTTC. Residues: CASSPDRPETQYF.

This clone was detected a few times. The same CDR3 can be traced to other DNA sequences in this sample. The rearrangement uses TRBV7-2 and TRBJ2-7; 9 bases are shared with TRBD1. Germline trimming cut 5 bases from V and 4 bases from J; bases unmatched to any gene: 9. The CDR3 runs to 15 residues. Germline lookup yields CDR1 SGHTA and CDR2 FQGNSA. CDR3 sequence reads: CASSLGGTGLYEQYF. In DNA, the CDR3 is TGTGCCAGCAGCCTCGGGGGGACAGGGTTATACGAGCAGTACTTC.

In its sample, this clone was seen a few times. Here the CDR3 reads CSVLSYEQFF. CDR3 nucleotides: TGCAGCGTCCTGAGCTATGAGCAGTTCTTC. V is TRBV29-1 and J is TRBJ2-1, with D unresolved. CDR1 and CDR2 (germline): SQVTM, ANQGSEA. The CDR3 has 10 amino acids. V lost 6 bases and J lost 8, with 8 bases in between.